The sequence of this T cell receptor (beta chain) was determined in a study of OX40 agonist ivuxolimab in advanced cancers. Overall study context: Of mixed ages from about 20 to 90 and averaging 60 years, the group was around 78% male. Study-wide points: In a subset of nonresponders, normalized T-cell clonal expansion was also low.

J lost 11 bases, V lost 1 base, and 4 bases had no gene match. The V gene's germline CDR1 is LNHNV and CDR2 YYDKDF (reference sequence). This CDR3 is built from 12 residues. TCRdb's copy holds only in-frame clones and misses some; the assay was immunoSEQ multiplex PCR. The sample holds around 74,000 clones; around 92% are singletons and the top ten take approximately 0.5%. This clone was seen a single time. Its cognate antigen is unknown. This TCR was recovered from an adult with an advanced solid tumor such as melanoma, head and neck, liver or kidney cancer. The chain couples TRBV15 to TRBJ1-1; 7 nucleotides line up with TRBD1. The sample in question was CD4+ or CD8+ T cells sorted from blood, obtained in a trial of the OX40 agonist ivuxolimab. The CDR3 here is CATSRGRGGAFF. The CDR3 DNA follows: TGTGCCACCAGCAGAGGCAGGGGGGGCGCTTTCTTT. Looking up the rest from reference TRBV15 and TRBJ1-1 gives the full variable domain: DAMVIQNPRYQVTQFGKPVTLSCSQTLNHNVMYWYQQKSSQAPKLLFHYYDKDFNNEADTPDNFQSRRPNTSFCFLDIRSPGLGDTAMYLCATSRGRGGAFFGQGTRLTVV.